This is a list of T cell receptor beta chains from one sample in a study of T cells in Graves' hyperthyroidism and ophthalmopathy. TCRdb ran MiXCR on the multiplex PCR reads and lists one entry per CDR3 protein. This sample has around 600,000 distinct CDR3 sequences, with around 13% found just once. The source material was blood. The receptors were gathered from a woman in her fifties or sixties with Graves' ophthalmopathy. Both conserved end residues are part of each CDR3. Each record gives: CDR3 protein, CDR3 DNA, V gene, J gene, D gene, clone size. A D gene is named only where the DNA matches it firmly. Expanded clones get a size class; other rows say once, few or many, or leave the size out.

CDR3: CASSLDRSSGFHNEQFF; DNA: TGTGCCAGCAGTTTAGATCGAAGTAGCGGATTTCACAATGAGCAGTTCTTC; V: TRBV28; J: TRBJ2-1; D: .; size: many
CDR3: CASSLAWDGISSTDTQYF; DNA: TGTGCCAGCAGCTTAGCCTGGGACGGAATCTCTAGCACAGATACGCAGTATTTT; V: TRBV7-2; J: TRBJ2-3; D: .; size: many
CDR3: CASSYESGTRTNEQFF; DNA: TGTGCCAGCAGTTACGAGTCCGGGACTAGAACCAATGAGCAGTTCTTC; V: TRBV6-5; J: TRBJ2-1; D: TRBD2; size: .
CDR3: CASSLPVLETQYF; DNA: TGTGCCAGCAGCTTACCCGTCCTAGAGACCCAGTACTTC; V: TRBV7-8; J: TRBJ2-5; D: .; size: many
CDR3: CASSEDAIRVFGNQPQHF; DNA: TGTGCCAGCAGTGAAGACGCGATTAGGGTATTTGGCAATCAGCCCCAGCATTTT; V: TRBV6-1; J: TRBJ1-5; D: .; size: many
CDR3: CASSLAGQTNEKLFF; DNA: TGTGCCAGCAGCTTAGCGGGACAGACTAATGAAAAACTGTTTTTT; V: TRBV7-9; J: TRBJ1-4; D: TRBD1; size: few
CDR3: CASSADTYEQYF; DNA: TGTGCCAGCAGTGCGGACACCTACGAGCAGTACTTC; V: TRBV28; J: TRBJ2-7; D: .; size: many
CDR3: CASSLELGSNTGELFF; DNA: TGCGCCAGCAGCTTGGAATTAGGGTCCAACACCGGGGAGCTGTTTTTT; V: TRBV5-1; J: TRBJ2-2; D: .; size: many
CDR3: CASSLLGVAGDYEQYF; DNA: TGTGCCAGCAGTTTATTGGGTGTAGCAGGAGACTACGAGCAGTACTTC; V: TRBV28; J: TRBJ2-7; D: .; size: many
CDR3: CASSSQGPTEAFF; DNA: TGCGCCAGCAGCTCACAGGGGCCCACTGAAGCTTTCTTT; V: TRBV5-1; J: TRBJ1-1; D: TRBD1; size: .
CDR3: CASSLNRRDGYTF; DNA: TGTGCCAGCAGCCTGAACAGGCGAGACGGCTACACCTTC; V: TRBV7-2; J: TRBJ1-2; D: .; size: few
CDR3: CSARDTGGTTEAFF; DNA: TGCAGTGCTAGAGATACAGGGGGGACCACTGAAGCTTTCTTT; V: TRBV20-1; J: TRBJ1-1; D: TRBD1; size: .
CDR3: CATSELDGGGYTF; DNA: TGTGCCACCAGTGAACTTGACGGGGGTGGCTACACCTTC; V: TRBV24-1; J: TRBJ1-2; D: .; size: few
CDR3: CASSTHRLAGGISYEQYF; DNA: TGTGCCAGCAGTACCCACCGGCTAGCGGGAGGGATCTCCTACGAGCAGTACTTC; V: TRBV6-1; J: TRBJ2-7; D: TRBD2; size: .
CDR3: CASSLQTLSNQPQHF; DNA: TGTGCCAGCAGTTTACAGACCCTTAGCAATCAGCCCCAGCATTTT; V: TRBV28; J: TRBJ1-5; D: .; size: .
CDR3: CASLEGGYEQYF; DNA: TGTGCCAGCCTAGAGGGTGGGTACGAGCAGTACTTC; V: TRBV2; J: TRBJ2-7; D: .; size: many
CDR3: CASSQERLAGVSEQYF; DNA: TGTGCCAGCAGCCAAGAGCGACTAGCGGGAGTGAGCGAGCAGTACTTC; V: TRBV4-2; J: TRBJ2-7; D: TRBD2; size: many
CDR3: CASNPSGGPNNSPLHF; DNA: TGTGCCAGCAACCCGAGCGGGGGGCCGAATAATTCACCCCTCCACTTT; V: TRBV28; J: TRBJ1-6; D: .; size: many
CDR3: CASSSPGQGVTEAFF; DNA: TGTGCCAGCAGCTCACCGGGACAGGGCGTCACTGAAGCTTTCTTT; V: TRBV5-5; J: TRBJ1-1; D: TRBD1; size: many
CDR3: CASSLPPGQGSYEQYF; DNA: TGTGCCAGCAGCCTCCCTCCGGGACAGGGAAGCTACGAGCAGTACTTC; V: TRBV5-4; J: TRBJ2-7; D: TRBD1; size: .
CDR3: CAWSESIAYNEQFF; DNA: TGTGCCTGGAGTGAAAGCATCGCCTACAATGAGCAGTTCTTC; V: TRBV30; J: TRBJ2-1; D: .; size: .
CDR3: CASSFTRIGEQYF; DNA: TGTGCCAGCAGTTTTACGAGGATAGGCGAGCAGTACTTC; V: TRBV28; J: TRBJ2-7; D: .; size: many
CDR3: CASSIGEDTQYF; DNA: TGTGCCAGCAGCATAGGAGAGGATACGCAGTATTTT; V: TRBV7-9; J: TRBJ2-3; D: .; size: many
CDR3: CASSTGSGRIYEQFF; DNA: TGTGCCAGCAGTACCGGTAGCGGGAGGATCTATGAGCAGTTCTTC; V: TRBV2; J: TRBJ2-1; D: TRBD2; size: many
CDR3: CASSLGNPWDEQFF; DNA: TGCGCCAGCAGCTTGGGTAACCCATGGGATGAGCAGTTCTTC; V: TRBV5-1; J: TRBJ2-1; D: .; size: many
CDR3: CASSPLKTTGEAGELFF; DNA: TGCGCCAGCAGCCCCTTAAAAACGACGGGAGAGGCCGGGGAGCTGTTTTTT; V: TRBV4-3; J: TRBJ2-2; D: .; size: few
CDR3: CASSPRTGEDYEQYF; DNA: TGTGCCAGCTCACCACGGACAGGGGAGGACTACGAGCAGTACTTC; V: TRBV18; J: TRBJ2-7; D: TRBD1; size: many
CDR3: CSVKAGQINNEQFF; DNA: TGCAGCGTTAAGGCGGGACAAATCAACAATGAGCAGTTCTTC; V: TRBV29-1; J: TRBJ2-1; D: .; size: few
CDR3: CASTRTGITEAFF; DNA: TGTGCCAGCACCCGGACAGGGATCACTGAAGCTTTCTTT; V: TRBV12-3/TRBV12-4; J: TRBJ1-1; D: TRBD1; size: many
CDR3: CASTSRELFF; DNA: TGTGCCAGCACAAGTCGGGAGCTGTTTTTT; V: TRBV6-1; J: TRBJ2-2; D: .; size: many
CDR3: CASSPLSGSYTF; DNA: TGTGCCAGCTCACCACTGAGTGGGAGCTACACCTTC; V: TRBV18; J: TRBJ1-2; D: .; size: many
CDR3: CASSRPGGSGAKAYEQYF; DNA: TGCGCCAGCAGCCGCCCAGGTGGTAGCGGAGCAAAGGCGTACGAGCAGTACTTC; V: TRBV4-3; J: TRBJ2-7; D: .; size: .
CDR3: CASSSSPLETRYF; DNA: TGTGCCAGTAGTTCCTCCCCACTAGAGACCCGGTACTTC; V: TRBV19; J: TRBJ2-5; D: .; size: .
CDR3: CATPGDYEQYF; DNA: TGTGCCACCCCCGGAGATTACGAGCAGTACTTC; V: TRBV11-1; J: TRBJ2-7; D: .; size: few
CDR3: CASSVEGAGYNEQFF; DNA: TGTGCCAGCAGCGTAGAGGGAGCGGGGTACAATGAGCAGTTCTTC; V: TRBV9; J: TRBJ2-1; D: TRBD2; size: few
CDR3: CASSYSVLTAFF; DNA: TGTGCCAGCAGTTACTCCGTTCTCACGGCTTTCTTT; V: TRBV6-2/TRBV6-3; J: TRBJ1-1; D: .; size: few
CDR3: CASSLVRTDYGYTF; DNA: TGTGCCAGCAGCTTAGTGCGGACAGATTATGGCTACACCTTC; V: TRBV7-9; J: TRBJ1-2; D: .; size: .
CDR3: CASSCLLKGLAGGSSYNEQFF; DNA: TGTGCCAGCAGTTGCCTACTAAAGGGACTAGCGGGAGGGAGCTCCTACAATGAGCAGTTCTTC; V: TRBV6-2/TRBV6-3; J: TRBJ2-1; D: TRBD2; size: .
CDR3: CATSRDSGGRNYEQYF; DNA: TGTGCCACCAGCAGAGATAGCGGGGGCAGGAACTACGAGCAGTACTTC; V: TRBV15; J: TRBJ2-7; D: TRBD2; size: few
CDR3: CASSLGTSGSSTPYEQYF; DNA: TGCGCCAGCAGCTTGGGGACTAGCGGGAGTTCTACTCCCTACGAGCAGTACTTC; V: TRBV5-1; J: TRBJ2-7; D: TRBD2; size: many
CDR3: CASSYSVGLGSNEQFF; DNA: TGTGCCAGCAGTTACTCCGTCGGACTAGGAAGTAATGAGCAGTTCTTC; V: TRBV6-6; J: TRBJ2-1; D: TRBD2; size: many
CDR3: CASSQGKGSDAQYF; DNA: TGCGCCAGCAGCCAAGGGAAGGGGTCGGACGCGCAGTATTTT; V: TRBV4-3; J: TRBJ2-3; D: .; size: few
CDR3: CASSQGEGLNTEAFF; DNA: TGCGCCAGCAGCCAAGGGGAGGGGTTGAACACTGAAGCTTTCTTT; V: TRBV4-3; J: TRBJ1-1; D: .; size: many
CDR3: CATSDRTGTYSYNEQFF; DNA: TGTGCCACCAGTGACCGGACTGGAACATACTCCTACAATGAGCAGTTCTTC; V: TRBV24-1; J: TRBJ2-1; D: .; size: many
CDR3: CASSYFPGQGSLYEQYF; DNA: TGTGCCAGCAGTTACTTTCCGGGACAGGGGTCGCTATACGAGCAGTACTTC; V: TRBV6-2/TRBV6-3; J: TRBJ2-7; D: TRBD1; size: few